A single sample gave rise to the 10 T cell receptor beta chains below, sequenced in a study of human T cells and chemical hapten exposure. Sample time point: patch test 1, 2 weeks after DPC sensitization. The treatment is: therapeutic diphenylcyclopropenone sensitization with weekly scalp DPC. Each CDR3 protein gets one entry after TCRdb re-called the RACE reads with MiXCR. The sample has 180,000 or so distinct CDR3 sequences, approximately 15% seen once; the top ten hold 1.5% to 2%. The specimen was whole blood, collected in connection with sensitization to the hapten diphenylcyclopropenone (DPC). The source of these receptors is a woman in her 30s with alopecia areata. Some clones in this sample may be carry-over from other donors' samples.

The chain is built from TRBV19 and TRBJ2-7; D unclear. Germline-derived CDR1 and CDR2 are LNHDA and SQIVND (reference sequence). V was shortened by 5 bases and J by 6 bases, with 14 bases between the two germline ends. The CDR3 consists of 13 residues. CDR3 in amino acids: CASSVGTPLEQYF. In DNA, the CDR3 is TGTGCCAGTAGTGTGGGCACCCCCCTCGAGCAGTACTTC.

J is TRBJ1-2 and V is TRBV30; D is unresolved. Looked up from germline, CDR1 is GTSNPN and CDR2 is SVGIG (reference sequence). The CDR3 sequence is 14 residues long. V was pared by 0 bases and J by 7 bases, with 15 bases between. CDR3 loop: CAWSVLIGVSGYTF. CDR3 sequence (DNA): TGTGCCTGGAGTGTACTTATTGGGGTATCTGGCTACACCTTC.

The V gene is TRBV20-1, the J gene TRBJ2-3; D is ambiguous. With 1 base removed from V and 0 bases from J, the gap between germline ends came to 11 bases. Germline values: CDR1 DFQATT, CDR2 SNEGSKA (reference sequence). There are 15 residues in the CDR3. In nucleotides, the CDR3 is TGCAGTGCTAGAGGGGCCCCTGGCAGCACAGATACGCAGTATTTT. This encodes CSARGAPGSTDTQYF.

Ten or more counts support this clonotype. The gene calls are TRBV4-2 and TRBJ1-4, with TRBD1 as a possible D gene (6 bases). CDR1 is LGHNA, CDR2 YNFKEQ, per germline. Trimming left V 0 bases short and J 8 bases short, with 19 bases between. The CDR3 length is 17 residues. The CDR3 nucleotides read TGTGCCAGCAGCCAAGATGTGGGTACCGGGGGGCGCGAAAAACTGTTTTTT. It translates to CASSQDVGTGGREKLFF.

The chain links TRBV7-6 to TRBJ2-2, with 10 bases identical to TRBD2. CDR1 SGHVS and CDR2 FNYEAQ come from the germline V gene. There are 16 residues in the CDR3. V dropped 5 bases and J dropped 3; count of bases not matched to a gene: 6. CDR3 loop: CASSPTTSGYTGELFF. The CDR3 coding sequence is TGTGCCAGCAGCCCAACGACTAGCGGGTACACCGGGGAGCTGTTTTTT. The full variable domain, rest sourced from reference TRBV7-6 and TRBJ2-2, is GAGVSQSPRYKVTKRGQDVALRCDPISGHVSLYWYRQALGQGPEFLTYFNYEAQQDKSGLPNDRFSAERPEGSISTLTIQRTEQRDSAMYRCASSPTTSGYTGELFFGEGSRLTVL.

This clonotype has at least ten counts. The chain combines TRBV29-1 with TRBJ1-2; the match to TRBD1 covers 7 bases. CDR1 is SQVTM, CDR2 ANQGSEA, per germline. The CDR3 consists of 12 residues. V lost 4 bases to trimming and J lost 4 bases; unmatched junction nucleotides: 3. Written as DNA, the CDR3 is TGCAGCGTTGGAGGGGGCGCCTATGGCTACACCTTC. Encoded protein: CSVGGGAYGYTF.

V usage is TRBV24-1 and J usage is TRBJ2-6; the D call may be TRBD1 or TRBD2 (5 bases each). This CDR3 comprises 17 residues. Germline CDR1 reads KGHDR; CDR2 reads SFDVKD. The V gene lost 2 bases and the J gene lost 3 bases, with 13 bases spanning the gap. For the CDR3, the DNA is TGTGCCACCAGTGATTGGGACGGTGGAATTGGGGCCAACGTCCTGACTTTC. It is translated as CATSDWDGGIGANVLTF.

This chain joins TRBV28 and TRBJ1-5; D is undetermined. Trimming took 3 bases from V and 0 from J, leaving 3 bases between them. Germline V CDR1 and CDR2: MDHEN, SYDVKM. This CDR3 has 13 amino acids. CDR3 protein: CASSFNSNQPQHF. CDR3 DNA sequence: TGTGCCAGCAGTTTTAATAGCAATCAGCCCCAGCATTTT.

This clonotype was seen many times. The chain is built from TRBV29-1 and TRBJ1-2; 7 bases are shared with TRBD1. Trimming cost V 7 bases and J 6 bases; bases outside gene matches: 14. The CDR3 is 14 amino acids. Per the germline V gene, CDR1 is SQVTM and CDR2 is ANQGSEA. The CDR3 spells CSAYASTGEDGYTF. CDR3 coding DNA: TGCAGCGCTTACGCCTCTACAGGGGAAGATGGCTACACCTTC.

The chain has TRBV2 and TRBJ1-5, with D uncertain. Per the germline V gene, CDR1 is SNHLY and CDR2 is FYNNEI. V lost 4 bases and J 1 base, leaving 11 bases between the germline ends. CDR3 length: 15 amino acids. This CDR3 is CASSAMWESNQPQHF. In nucleotides, the CDR3 is TGTGCCAGCAGTGCCATGTGGGAAAGCAATCAGCCCCAGCATTTT.